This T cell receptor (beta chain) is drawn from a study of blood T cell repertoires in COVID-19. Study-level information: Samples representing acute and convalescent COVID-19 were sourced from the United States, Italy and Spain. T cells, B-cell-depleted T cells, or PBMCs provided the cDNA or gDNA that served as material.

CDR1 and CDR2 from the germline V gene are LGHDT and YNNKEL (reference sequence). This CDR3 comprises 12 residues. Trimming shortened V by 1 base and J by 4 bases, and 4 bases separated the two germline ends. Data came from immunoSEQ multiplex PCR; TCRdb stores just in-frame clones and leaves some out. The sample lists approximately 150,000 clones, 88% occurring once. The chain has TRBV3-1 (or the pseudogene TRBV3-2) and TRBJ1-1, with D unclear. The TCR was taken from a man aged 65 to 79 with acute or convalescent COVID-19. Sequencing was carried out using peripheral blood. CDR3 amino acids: CASSQVSTEAFF. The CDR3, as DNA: TGTGCCAGCAGCCAAGTGAGCACTGAAGCTTTCTTT.